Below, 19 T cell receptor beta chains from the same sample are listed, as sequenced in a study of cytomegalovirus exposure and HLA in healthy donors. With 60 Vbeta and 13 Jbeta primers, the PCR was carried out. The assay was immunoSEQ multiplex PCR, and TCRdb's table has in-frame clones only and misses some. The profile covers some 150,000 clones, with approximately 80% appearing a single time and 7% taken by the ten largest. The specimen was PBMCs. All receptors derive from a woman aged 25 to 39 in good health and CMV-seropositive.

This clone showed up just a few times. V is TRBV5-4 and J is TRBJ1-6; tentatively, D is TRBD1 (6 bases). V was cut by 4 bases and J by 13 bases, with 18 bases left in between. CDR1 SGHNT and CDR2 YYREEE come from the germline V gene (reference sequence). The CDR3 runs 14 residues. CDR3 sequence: CASSGEQGLQPLHF. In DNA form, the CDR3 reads TGTGCCAGCAGCGGAGAACAGGGTCTCCAGCCCCTCCACTTT. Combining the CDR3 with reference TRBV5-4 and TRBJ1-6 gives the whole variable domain ETGVTQSPTHLIKTRGQQVTLRCSSQSGHNTVSWYQQALGQGPQFIFQYYREEENGRGNFPPRFSGLQFPNYSSELNVNALELDDSALYLCASSGEQGLQPLHFGNGTRLTVT.

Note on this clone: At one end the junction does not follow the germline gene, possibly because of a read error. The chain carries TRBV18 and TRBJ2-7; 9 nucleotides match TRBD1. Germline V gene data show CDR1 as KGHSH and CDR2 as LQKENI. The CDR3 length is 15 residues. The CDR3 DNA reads TGTGCCAGCCCACCAGCCGGACAGGGGTTCTACGAGCAGTACTTC. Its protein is CASPPAGQGFYEQYF.

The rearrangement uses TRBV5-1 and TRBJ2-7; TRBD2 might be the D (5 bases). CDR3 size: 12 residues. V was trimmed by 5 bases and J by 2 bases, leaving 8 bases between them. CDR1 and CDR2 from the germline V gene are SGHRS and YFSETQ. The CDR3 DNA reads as TGCGCCAGCAGGGACGGGACCTACGAGCAGTACTTC. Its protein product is CASRDGTYEQYF.

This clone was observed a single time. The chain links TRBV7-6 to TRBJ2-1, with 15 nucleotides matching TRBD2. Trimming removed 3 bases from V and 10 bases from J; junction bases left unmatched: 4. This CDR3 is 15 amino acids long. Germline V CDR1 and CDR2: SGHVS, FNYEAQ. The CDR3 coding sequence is TGTGCCAGCAGCTTCTCCGGGACTAGCGGGGGGGAGCAGTTCTTC. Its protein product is CASSFSGTSGGEQFF.

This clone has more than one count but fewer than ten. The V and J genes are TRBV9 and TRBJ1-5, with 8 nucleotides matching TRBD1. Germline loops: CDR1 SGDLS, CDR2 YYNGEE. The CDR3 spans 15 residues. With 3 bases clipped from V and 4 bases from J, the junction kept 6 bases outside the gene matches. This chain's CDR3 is CASSGSDRGNQPQHF. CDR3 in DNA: TGTGCCAGCAGCGGTAGCGACAGGGGTAATCAGCCCCAGCATTTT.

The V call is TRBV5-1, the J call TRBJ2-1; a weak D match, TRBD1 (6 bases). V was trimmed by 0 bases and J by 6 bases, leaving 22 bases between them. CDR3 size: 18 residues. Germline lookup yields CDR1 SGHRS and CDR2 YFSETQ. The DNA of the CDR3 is TGCGCCAGCAGCTTGGTCGGTCTCAGGGGAGTGAAGAGCAATGAGCAGTTCTTC. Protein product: CASSLVGLRGVKSNEQFF.

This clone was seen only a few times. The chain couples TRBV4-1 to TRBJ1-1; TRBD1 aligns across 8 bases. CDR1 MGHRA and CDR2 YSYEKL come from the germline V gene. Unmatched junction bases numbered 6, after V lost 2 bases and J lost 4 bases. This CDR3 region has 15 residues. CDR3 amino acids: CASSQPGQGRTEAFF. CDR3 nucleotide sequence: TGCGCCAGCAGCCAACCAGGACAGGGTCGCACTGAAGCTTTCTTT.

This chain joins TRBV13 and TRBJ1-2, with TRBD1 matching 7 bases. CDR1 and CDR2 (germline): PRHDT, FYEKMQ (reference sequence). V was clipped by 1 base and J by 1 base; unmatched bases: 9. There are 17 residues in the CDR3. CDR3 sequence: CASSLVGTERLNYGYTF. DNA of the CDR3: TGTGCCAGCAGCTTAGTAGGGACAGAAAGACTTAACTATGGCTACACCTTC.

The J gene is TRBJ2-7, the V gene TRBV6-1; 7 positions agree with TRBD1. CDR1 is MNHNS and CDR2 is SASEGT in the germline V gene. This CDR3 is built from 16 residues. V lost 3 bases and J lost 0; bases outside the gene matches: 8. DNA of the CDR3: TGTGCCAGCAGTGACCCAGGACAGGCCGTCTCCTACGAGCAGTACTTC. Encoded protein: CASSDPGQAVSYEQYF.

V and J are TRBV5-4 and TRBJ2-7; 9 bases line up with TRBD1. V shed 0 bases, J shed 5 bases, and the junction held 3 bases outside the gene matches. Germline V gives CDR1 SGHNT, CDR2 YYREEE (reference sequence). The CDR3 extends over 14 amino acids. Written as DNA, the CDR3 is TGTGCCAGCAGCTTGGACAGGGGGCTCAACGAGCAGTACTTC. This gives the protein CASSLDRGLNEQYF. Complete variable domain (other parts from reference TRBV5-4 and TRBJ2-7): ETGVTQSPTHLIKTRGQQVTLRCSSQSGHNTVSWYQQALGQGPQFIFQYYREEENGRGNFPPRFSGLQFPNYSSELNVNALELDDSALYLCASSLDRGLNEQYFGPGTRLTVT.

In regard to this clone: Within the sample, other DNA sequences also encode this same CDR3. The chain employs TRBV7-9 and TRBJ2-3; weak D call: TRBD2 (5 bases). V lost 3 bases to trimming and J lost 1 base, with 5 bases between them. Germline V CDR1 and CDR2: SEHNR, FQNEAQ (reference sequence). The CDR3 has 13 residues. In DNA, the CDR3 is TGTGCCAGCAGCTTTAGCGGCACAGATACGCAGTATTTT. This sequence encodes CASSFSGTDTQYF.

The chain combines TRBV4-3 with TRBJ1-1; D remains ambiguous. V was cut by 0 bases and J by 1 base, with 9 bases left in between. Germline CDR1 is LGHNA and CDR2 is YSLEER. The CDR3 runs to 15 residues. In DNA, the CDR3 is TGCGCCAGCAGCCAAGATTGGAGTAGGAACACTGAAGCTTTCTTT. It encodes CASSQDWSRNTEAFF.

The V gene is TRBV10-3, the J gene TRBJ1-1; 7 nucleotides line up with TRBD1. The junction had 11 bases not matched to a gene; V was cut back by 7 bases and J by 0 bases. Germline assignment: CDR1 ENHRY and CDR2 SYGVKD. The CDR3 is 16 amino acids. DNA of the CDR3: TGTGCCATCAACCGGGACAGCCCCCTTCTGAACACTGAAGCTTTCTTT. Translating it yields CAINRDSPLLNTEAFF.

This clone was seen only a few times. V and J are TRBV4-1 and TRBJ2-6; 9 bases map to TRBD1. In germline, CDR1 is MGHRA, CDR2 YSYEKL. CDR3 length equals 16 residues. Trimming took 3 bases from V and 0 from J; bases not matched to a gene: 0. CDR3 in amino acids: CASSQTGGSGANVLTF. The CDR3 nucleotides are TGCGCCAGCAGCCAGACAGGGGGCTCTGGGGCCAACGTCCTGACTTTC.

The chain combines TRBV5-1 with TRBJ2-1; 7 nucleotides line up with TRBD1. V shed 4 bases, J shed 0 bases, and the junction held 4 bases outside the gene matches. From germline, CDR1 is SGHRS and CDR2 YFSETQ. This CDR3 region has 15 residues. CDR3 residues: CASSKDRISYNEQFF. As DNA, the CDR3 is TGCGCCAGCAGCAAGGACAGGATCTCCTACAATGAGCAGTTCTTC.

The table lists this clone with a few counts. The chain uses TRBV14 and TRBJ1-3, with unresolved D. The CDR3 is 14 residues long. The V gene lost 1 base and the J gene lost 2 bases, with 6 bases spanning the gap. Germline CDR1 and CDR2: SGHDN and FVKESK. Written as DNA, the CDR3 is TGTGCCAGCAGCCAAGTCAGGACTGGAAACACCATATATTTT. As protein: CASSQVRTGNTIYF. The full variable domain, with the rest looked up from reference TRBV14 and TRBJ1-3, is EAGVTQFPSHSVIEKGQTVTLRCDPISGHDNLYWYRRVMGKEIKFLLHFVKESKQDESGMPNNRFLAERTGGTYSTLKVQPAELEDSGVYFCASSQVRTGNTIYFGEGSWLTVV.

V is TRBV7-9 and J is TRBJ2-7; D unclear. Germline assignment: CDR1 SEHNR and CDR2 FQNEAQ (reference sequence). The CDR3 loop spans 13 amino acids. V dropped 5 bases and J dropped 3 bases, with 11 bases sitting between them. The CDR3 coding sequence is TGTGCCAGCAGCCCTCAGGCCCACTACGAGCAGTACTTC. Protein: CASSPQAHYEQYF.

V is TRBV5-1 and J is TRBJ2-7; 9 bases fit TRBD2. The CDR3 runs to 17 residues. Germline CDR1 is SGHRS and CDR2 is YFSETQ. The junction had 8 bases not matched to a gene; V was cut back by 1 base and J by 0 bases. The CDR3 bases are TGCGCCAGCAGCTTGAATCCTAGCGGGGAAGGCTCCTACGAGCAGTACTTC. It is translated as CASSLNPSGEGSYEQYF.

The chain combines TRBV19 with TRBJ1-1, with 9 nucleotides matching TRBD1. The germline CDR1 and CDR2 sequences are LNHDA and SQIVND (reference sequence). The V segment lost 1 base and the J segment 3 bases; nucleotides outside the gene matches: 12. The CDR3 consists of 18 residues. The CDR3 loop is CASSIGRGTGFLDTEAFF. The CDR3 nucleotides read TGTGCCAGTAGTATAGGCCGAGGGACAGGGTTTTTGGACACTGAAGCTTTCTTT.